This T cell receptor beta chain was obtained from a study of blood T cell repertoires in COVID-19. Study background: Samples taken during acute and convalescent COVID-19 were collected in the United States, Italy and Spain. The analysed material was cDNA or gDNA that came from T cells, B-cell-depleted T cells, or PBMCs.

With 4 bases removed from V and 2 bases from J, the gap between germline ends came to 13 bases. The germline CDR1 and CDR2 sequences are SQVTM and ANQGSEA. The CDR3 spans 14 residues. Participants came from roughly 24 US areas, aged about 18 to 100 years. Per the authors' pipeline: By means of reference gene primer amplification, nucleated cell counts were estimated. Here immunoSEQ multiplex PCR was the method, and the copy in TCRdb shows in-frame clones only, minus some. V and J calls and clone size come straight from that table; D and trimming were deduced from the DNA. This sample has over 110,000 clones, with about four fifths found just once.

The clonotype was recovered from a man aged 40-49 years with acute COVID-19. The J gene is TRBJ2-3, the V gene TRBV29-1, with a possible D match to TRBD1 (6 bases). Input material: PBMCs or T cells enriched from blood (not recorded which). The CDR3 nucleotides are TGCAGCGTTGTCAGTCAGGGGTACACAGATACGCAGTATTTT. As protein: CSVVSQGYTDTQYF.